This entry lists 31 T cell receptor beta chains sequenced from one sample in a study of CD8 T cells in Susac syndrome (dated by TCRdb to 2018 to 2020). The library was made by the immunoSEQ multiplex PCR assay. RNA was extracted using the RNeasy kit, and roughly 0.5 to 1 microgram was reverse transcribed with random hexamers. TCRdb reprocessing: public reads trimmed at Q25 with fastp, clones called with MiXCR, in-frame beta chains kept. Records with the same CDR3 protein are collapsed into one entry carrying the most frequent genes and DNA. In all, the sample holds about 150,000 distinct CDR3 sequences, and roughly 96% of those were seen once. 0.16% of the sample belongs to the ten largest clones. The sequenced sample was CD4+ T cells from PBMCs. The source is a human donor with Susac syndrome.

This rearrangement joins TRBV29-1 to TRBJ2-5; D is unclear. The CDR3 is 13 amino acids. The V and J ends lost 1 base and 4 bases respectively, with 10 bases between them. Germline CDR1 and CDR2: SQVTM and ANQGSEA. CDR3: CSVEGISGETQYF. In DNA form, the CDR3 reads TGCAGCGTTGAAGGGATCAGTGGAGAGACCCAGTACTTC.

The chain uses TRBV18 and TRBJ1-1; D gene uncertain. Germline CDR1 reads KGHSH; CDR2 reads LQKENI. The CDR3 has 15 residues. The V and J ends lost 2 bases and 0 bases respectively, with 10 bases between them. DNA for the CDR3: TGTGCCAGCTCACCAAGAGGACGAGTGAACACTGAAGCTTTCTTT. This gives the protein CASSPRGRVNTEAFF.

J is TRBJ1-1 and V is TRBV6-2 or TRBV6-3; D uncertain. Germline CDR1 MNHEY, CDR2 SVGEGT. The CDR3 is 13 amino acids. The V gene lost 7 bases and the J gene lost 0 bases, with 9 bases spanning the gap. CDR3 DNA sequence: TGTGCCAGCACCGGAGACTTGAACACTGAAGCTTTCTTT. This translates into CASTGDLNTEAFF.

As to this clonotype: The junction departs from the called germline gene at one end, perhaps through a read error. V usage is TRBV5-1 and J usage is TRBJ2-5; 7 bases agree with TRBD1. The CDR3 is 13 residues long. Germline values: CDR1 SGHRS, CDR2 YFSETQ. In DNA form, the CDR3 reads TGCGCCAGCAGGTTGGCAGGGGGAGAGACCCAGTACTTC. Protein sequence: CASRLAGGETQYF.

This clonotype has only one observation. The rearrangement joins TRBV6-2 or TRBV6-3 to TRBJ2-3; the match to TRBD2 covers 9 bases. V gave up 6 bases and J gave up 3 bases; unmatched junction bases: 4. Germline V gene sequence: CDR1 MNHEY, CDR2 SVGEGT. This CDR3 is 14 amino acids long. The DNA for the CDR3 is TGTGCCAGCAGATTAGCGGGGGTAACAGATACGCAGTATTTT. This codes for CASRLAGVTDTQYF.

This chain connects TRBV6-1 to TRBJ1-5, with D hard to call. The CDR3 runs to 16 residues. V gave up 10 bases and J gave up 2 bases, with 21 bases separating them. Germline loops: CDR1 MNHNS, CDR2 SASEGT. The CDR3 nucleotides are TGTGCCACCAAGGCCCCTGGAGGGCTGGGCAATCAGCCCCAGCATTTT. Translating gives CATKAPGGLGNQPQHF.

V gene TRBV27 combines with J gene TRBJ2-1, with TRBD2 as a possible D gene (5 bases). Trimming took off 5 bases at V and 6 bases at J, with 14 bases between the two ends. Germline V gene data show CDR1 as MNHEY and CDR2 as SMNVEV (reference sequence). This CDR3 contains 14 residues. The CDR3 protein is CASSPTSFPNEQFF. The CDR3 coding sequence is TGTGCCAGCAGTCCAACTAGTTTCCCCAATGAGCAGTTCTTC.

V gene TRBV12-3 or TRBV12-4 combines with J gene TRBJ1-2, with 7 bases lining up with TRBD1. The CDR3 is 13 residues long. J lost 4 bases, V lost 10 bases, and 9 bases had no gene match. The CDR3 DNA reads as TGTGCCATTCTACAGGGGTACGGCTATGGCTACACCTTC. It translates to CAILQGYGYGYTF.

J is TRBJ2-3 and V is TRBV29-1; D perhaps matches TRBD2 (5 bases). CDR1 and CDR2 (germline): SQVTM, ANQGSEA. The CDR3 has 12 amino acids. V was shortened by 7 bases and J by 2 bases, with 10 bases between the two germline ends. Written as DNA, the CDR3 is TGCAGCGCGGCTAGCCACACAGATACGCAGTATTTT. Translating gives CSAASHTDTQYF.

The genes are TRBV5-1 and TRBJ1-6; TRBD1 matches at 7 bases. V lost 3 bases and J lost 9; bases outside the gene matches: 6. CDR3 length equals 14 residues. Per the germline V gene, CDR1 is SGHRS and CDR2 is YFSETQ. The CDR3 nucleotides read TGCGCCAGCAGCTCCACAGGGGCAGGTTCACCCCTCCACTTT. Encoded protein: CASSSTGAGSPLHF.

V gene TRBV20-1 combines with J gene TRBJ2-1; D gene uncertain. The CDR3 spans 12 residues. Germline CDR1 is DFQATT and CDR2 is SNEGSKA (reference sequence). Trimming took 7 bases from V and 0 from J, leaving 7 bases between them. This chain's CDR3 is CSGLSSYNEQFF. In DNA form, the CDR3 reads TGCAGTGGACTGAGCTCCTACAATGAGCAGTTCTTC.

The CDR3 spells CATSTGRNYNSPLHF. The CDR3 DNA sequence: TGTGCCACCAGCACAGGGAGAAACTATAATTCACCCCTCCACTTT. The J gene is TRBJ1-6, the V gene TRBV15; possible D gene TRBD1, 5 bases. This CDR3 region has 15 residues. Germline values: CDR1 LNHNV, CDR2 YYDKDF (reference sequence). V gave up 4 bases and J gave up 3 bases, with 10 bases separating them.

The rearrangement uses TRBV29-1 and TRBJ2-3, with D uncertain. The CDR3 loop spans 15 amino acids. Trimming pared 7 bases from V and 0 bases from J, leaving 17 bases between. The germline V gene has CDR1 SQVTM and CDR2 ANQGSEA. The DNA of the CDR3 is TGCAGCGGGCCCAGACTTTACCATAGCACAGATACGCAGTATTTT. This sequence encodes CSGPRLYHSTDTQYF.

In this sample, this clonotype turned up once. CDR3 DNA sequence: TGCAGCGCTCCGGACCTCGGGGGCTACACCTTC. Amino acids: CSAPDLGGYTF. The rearrangement joins TRBV29-1 to TRBJ1-2; no clear D gene. Germline lookup yields CDR1 SQVTM and CDR2 ANQGSEA. The CDR3 length is 11 residues. Trimming shortened V by 7 bases and J by 8 bases, and 14 bases separated the two germline ends.

The chain uses TRBV19 and TRBJ2-5; 13 nucleotides match TRBD2. CDR3 length: 17 residues. V trimming: 5 bases; J trimming: 4 bases; junction bases outside the gene matches: 10. Germline-derived CDR1 and CDR2 are LNHDA and SQIVND (reference sequence). CDR3 DNA sequence: TGTGCCAGTAGTCCCCTCAGGACTAGCGGGGGCGGAGAGACCCAGTACTTC. Its translation: CASSPLRTSGGGETQYF.

The V and J genes are TRBV29-1 and TRBJ1-2; no reliable D call. The CDR3 covers 12 residues. V lost 3 bases, J lost 4 bases, and 9 bases lay in between. The germline gives CDR1 SQVTM, CDR2 ANQGSEA. The CDR3 nucleotides read TGCAGCGTTGATGTGGGCAGCTATGGCTACACCTTC. Protein sequence: CSVDVGSYGYTF.

The chain carries TRBV20-1 and TRBJ2-7; D is unresolved. There are 13 residues in the CDR3. Trimming removed 1 base from V and 0 bases from J, with 7 bases in between. Germline V gene lookup returns CDR1 DFQATT and CDR2 SNEGSKA (reference sequence). The CDR3 loop reads CSARVQTSYEQYF. The CDR3 coding sequence is TGCAGTGCTAGAGTACAGACCTCCTACGAGCAGTACTTC.

This chain joins TRBV29-1 and TRBJ1-6; D is uncertain. Germline V lookup: CDR1 SQVTM, CDR2 ANQGSEA. Trimming took 7 bases from V and 10 from J, leaving 5 bases between them. The CDR3 is 9 residues long. CDR3 region: CSDRSPLHF. The CDR3 nucleotides are TGCAGCGACCGGTCACCCCTCCACTTT.

This clonotype was counted once. The rearrangement uses TRBV29-1 and TRBJ2-4; 7 nucleotides line up with TRBD2. The V and J ends lost 4 bases and 8 bases, in that order; junction bases with no gene match: 20. Germline-derived CDR1 and CDR2 are SQVTM and ANQGSEA. CDR3 length: 17 residues. CDR3 sequence reads: CSVGNRGHWNREDIQYF. The CDR3 DNA reads as TGCAGCGTTGGAAATAGAGGACACTGGAACCGGGAGGACATTCAGTACTTC. Together with reference TRBV29-1 and TRBJ2-4, the CDR3 gives the full variable domain: SAVISQKPSRDICQRGTSLTIQCQVDSQVTMMFWYRQQPGQSLTLIATANQGSEATYESGFVIDKFPISRPNLTFSTLTVSNMSPEDSSIYLCSVGNRGHWNREDIQYFGAGTRLSVL.

The genes are TRBV12-3 or TRBV12-4 and TRBJ2-3, with TRBD2 identical over 15 bases. With 6 bases clipped from V and 4 bases from J, the junction kept 8 bases outside the gene matches. The CDR3 contains 17 residues. The CDR3 protein is CASSPWTSGGAPDTQYF. The CDR3 DNA is TGTGCCAGCAGCCCCTGGACTAGCGGGGGGGCGCCAGATACGCAGTATTTT.

V gene TRBV19 combines with J gene TRBJ2-5; D uncertain. V was pared by 1 base and J by 1 base, with 13 bases between. CDR3 size: 16 residues. Germline lookup yields CDR1 LNHDA and CDR2 SQIVND (reference sequence). The CDR3 here is CASSIVRTALQETQYF. In nucleotides, the CDR3 is TGTGCCAGTAGTATAGTTCGGACGGCCCTCCAAGAGACCCAGTACTTC.

CDR3 coding DNA: TGTGCCAGCAGCCAAGAGGGGGTCGGCTACGAGCAGTACTTC. Protein: CASSQEGVGYEQYF. The genes are TRBV3-1 and TRBJ2-7, with D perhaps matching TRBD1 or TRBD2 (5 bases each). Germline V CDR1 and CDR2: LGHDT, YNNKEL (reference sequence). V dropped 0 bases and J dropped 3 bases, with 9 bases sitting between them. This CDR3 has 14 amino acids.

The chain's CDR3 is CSAIRGDGANYGYTF. In DNA form, the CDR3 reads TGCAGCGCCATCAGGGGGGACGGTGCTAACTATGGCTACACCTTC. The chain combines TRBV29-1 with TRBJ1-2; 7 nucleotides match TRBD1. This CDR3 is 15 amino acids long. Losses at the gene ends were 7 bases for V and 0 bases for J; bases not matched to a gene: 11. CDR1 and CDR2 (germline): SQVTM, ANQGSEA. The variable domain in full, completed from reference TRBV29-1 and TRBJ1-2, reads SAVISQKPSRDICQRGTSLTIQCQVDSQVTMMFWYRQQPGQSLTLIATANQGSEATYESGFVIDKFPISRPNLTFSTLTVSNMSPEDSSIYLCSAIRGDGANYGYTFGSGTRLTVV.

V gene TRBV2 combines with J gene TRBJ2-1; TRBD1 matches at 9 bases. The CDR3 consists of 15 residues. V lost 7 bases, J lost 2 bases, and 6 bases stayed unmatched. Germline-derived CDR1 and CDR2 are SNHLY and FYNNEI. This CDR3 reads CASMAGQGAYNEQFF. DNA of the CDR3: TGTGCCAGCATGGCGGGACAGGGAGCCTACAATGAGCAGTTCTTC.

The J gene is TRBJ1-2, the V gene TRBV11-2; D remains unclear. The V end lost 0 bases, the J end lost 6 bases, and 8 bases lay between the germline ends. Looked up from germline, CDR1 is SGHAT and CDR2 is FQNNGV. This CDR3 is 13 amino acids long. This CDR3 is CASSLDLSHGYTF. The CDR3 DNA is TGTGCCAGCAGCTTAGATTTGAGCCATGGCTACACCTTC. Full variable domain (rest looked up from reference TRBV11-2 and TRBJ1-2): EAGVAQSPRYKIIEKRQSVAFWCNPISGHATLYWYQQILGQGPKLLIQFQNNGVVDDSQLPKDRFSAERLKGVDSTLKIQPAKLEDSAVYLCASSLDLSHGYTFGSGTRLTVV.

This clonotype has just a few counts. The V and J genes are TRBV4-3 and TRBJ2-5, with 12 bases fitting TRBD1. Germline assignment: CDR1 LGHNA and CDR2 YSLEER. J lost 5 bases, V lost 1 base, and 2 bases had no gene match. This CDR3 is built from 15 residues. The DNA of the CDR3 is TGCGCCAGCAGCCAAGGGGACAGGGGGCGGGAGACCCAGTACTTC. Translating it yields CASSQGDRGRETQYF.

This chain links TRBV12-3 or TRBV12-4 with TRBJ2-3; D gene ambiguous. The CDR3 covers 12 residues. V shed 7 bases and J shed 2 bases, with 7 bases lying between them. The CDR3 spells CASKFSTDTQYF. As DNA, the CDR3 is TGTGCCAGCAAGTTCTCCACAGATACGCAGTATTTT.

V and J are TRBV5-4 and TRBJ2-1, with 8 bases matching TRBD2. CDR1 and CDR2 from the germline V gene are SGHNT and YYREEE (reference sequence). This CDR3 region has 15 residues. With 5 bases clipped from V and 7 bases from J, the junction kept 11 bases outside the gene matches. The CDR3 loop is CASSRHGGAPNEQFF. DNA of the CDR3: TGTGCCAGCAGTCGTCACGGGGGGGCCCCGAATGAGCAGTTCTTC.

Here the CDR3 DNA reads TGTGCCAGCAGTGGTTCGAGGCAAGCCTACGAGCAGTACTTC. It translates to CASSGSRQAYEQYF. V usage is TRBV2 and J usage is TRBJ2-7, with D unresolved. CDR1 SNHLY and CDR2 FYNNEI come from the germline V gene. V was cut by 4 bases and J by 2 bases, with 12 bases left in between. The CDR3 spans 14 residues.

The chain recombines TRBV25-1 with TRBJ1-2; D is unresolved. Germline assignment: CDR1 MGHDK and CDR2 SYGVNS. The CDR3 loop spans 17 amino acids. With 3 bases removed from V and 2 bases from J, the gap between germline ends came to 19 bases. CDR3 bases: TGTGCCAGCAGTGAGGAAGGGTCAGCGGCGGGCAACTATGGCTACACCTTC. It codes for CASSEEGSAAGNYGYTF.

The CDR3 DNA is TGTGCCAGCAGCCTGCTGAAAGAGACCCAGTACTTC. Protein sequence: CASSLLKETQYF. This chain links TRBV5-4 with TRBJ2-5; no firm D call. CDR1 and CDR2 (germline): SGHNT, YYREEE (reference sequence). The CDR3 sequence is 12 residues long. Trimming shortened V by 4 bases and J by 3 bases, and 7 bases separated the two germline ends.